A single sample gave rise to the 2 T cell receptor beta chains below, sequenced in a study of tumor and adjacent non-tumor tissue in lung cancer. No cell sorting was done before RNA was extracted from the tissue. Distant lung tissue was collected more than 3 cm away from the tumor edge. The library came from three nested PCR rounds adapted from ARM-PCR protocols. TCRdb reprocessed the multiplex PCR reads via MiXCR and lists one record per CDR3 protein. The repertoire holds about 90,000 distinct CDR3 sequences, 75% to 85% seen once, with around a fifth in the top ten. Sequencing was performed on distant non-tumor lung tissue. The origin of the receptors is a woman in her forties or fifties with non-small cell lung cancer.

This clonotype was seen ten or more times. Written as DNA, the CDR3 is TGTGCTAGTGCCGAAATGGACAGGGGGAACACTGAAGCTTTCTTT. It translates to CASAEMDRGNTEAFF. The chain is built from TRBV12-5 and TRBJ1-1; 9 bases map to TRBD1. Trimming at V came to 7 bases and at J to 1 base, leaving 7 bases not matched to a gene. Germline CDR1 reads LGHNT; CDR2 reads FRNRAP. CDR3 size: 15 residues.

The chain links TRBV5-1 to TRBJ2-1; possible D gene TRBD2, 7 bases. Trimming took 6 bases from V and 15 from J, leaving 37 bases between them. The CDR3 length is 18 residues. Germline assignment: CDR1 SGHRS and CDR2 YFSETQ. The CDR3 here is CASIGGDYFTSSYNVLFF. In DNA, the CDR3 is TGCGCCAGCATAGGGGGGGACTACTTCACTAGCTCCTACAATGTGCTGTTCTTC.